One and the same sample provided the 27 T cell receptor beta chains below, sequenced in a study of shared clonotypes between healthy human individuals. Generated by immunoSEQ multiplex PCR, the TCRdb table keeps only in-frame clones and is missing some. The sample lists roughly 2.5 million clones, roughly nine tenths occurring once. The sample consisted of naive CD4+ T cells sorted from blood. Noted subset: CD45RA+ positively selected. These receptors originate from a man younger than 35 in good health.

Remarks on this clone: This specimen includes other DNA sequences encoding the same CDR3. This chain joins TRBV5-6 and TRBJ1-1; perhaps TRBD1 as D (6 bases). Trimming stripped 2 bases from V and 5 bases from J, with 13 bases between. The CDR3 has 14 amino acids. Germline V gives CDR1 SGHDT, CDR2 YYEEEE. This CDR3 reads CASSLGRGRTEAFF. CDR3 bases: TGTGCCAGCAGCTTAGGCAGGGGTCGGACTGAAGCTTTCTTT. The variable domain in full, with the rest retrieved from reference TRBV5-6 and TRBJ1-1, is DAGVTQSPTHLIKTRGQQVTLRCSPKSGHDTVSWYQQALGQGPQFIFQYYEEEERQRGNFPDRFSGHQFPNYSSELNVNALLLGDSALYLCASSLGRGRTEAFFGQGTRLTVV.

This chain connects TRBV5-4 to TRBJ2-7; tentative D call: TRBD2 (6 bases). Germline CDR1 reads SGHNT; CDR2 reads YYREEE (reference sequence). V was clipped by 2 bases and J by 5 bases, with 14 bases between them. The CDR3 covers 14 residues. The CDR3 region has the DNA TGTGCCAGCAGCTTCGGGGGTACTAGGGACGAGCAGTACTTC. This encodes CASSFGGTRDEQYF. The full variable domain, rest sourced from reference TRBV5-4 and TRBJ2-7, is ETGVTQSPTHLIKTRGQQVTLRCSSQSGHNTVSWYQQALGQGPQFIFQYYREEENGRGNFPPRFSGLQFPNYSSELNVNALELDDSALYLCASSFGGTRDEQYFGPGTRLTVT.

The chain couples TRBV7-8 to TRBJ2-7, with D perhaps TRBD2 (6 bases). Germline loops: CDR1 SGHVS, CDR2 FQNEAQ. CDR3 length: 16 residues. V lost 2 bases and J lost 5, with 19 bases in between. The CDR3 DNA follows: TGTGCCAGCAGCTTAATCGTCCCGAGACTAGTTAACGAGCAGTACTTC. Translating it yields CASSLIVPRLVNEQYF.

V gene TRBV7-8 combines with J gene TRBJ2-7, with TRBD2 matching over 12 bases. J was trimmed by 7 bases and V by 3 bases; bases with no gene match: 10. Germline CDR1 reads SGHVS; CDR2 reads FQNEAQ. This CDR3 spans 16 amino acids. The CDR3 DNA follows: TGTGCCAGCAGCTTCTTGACTAGCGGGAGTTTGAGGGAGCAGTACTTC. This translates into CASSFLTSGSLREQYF.

The J gene is TRBJ2-2, the V gene TRBV28, with 11 bases fitting TRBD1. V was pared by 6 bases and J by 5 bases, with 2 bases of the junction left unmatched. This CDR3 has 14 residues. Germline V lookup: CDR1 MDHEN, CDR2 SYDVKM. The CDR3 DNA reads as TGTGCCAGCAGCTGGGACAGGGGGACCGGGGAGCTGTTTTTT. Encoded protein: CASSWDRGTGELFF.

CDR3 residues: CASSQTSYEQYF. DNA for the CDR3: TGTGCCAGCAGCCAAACCTCCTACGAGCAGTACTTC. The rearrangement joins TRBV11-3 to TRBJ2-7; D ambiguous. Trimming cost V 5 bases and J 0 bases, with 5 bases left between them. Germline V lookup: CDR1 SGHNT, CDR2 YENEEA. This CDR3 contains 12 residues. The full variable domain, completed using reference TRBV11-3 and TRBJ2-7, is EAGVVQSPRYKIIEKKQPVAFWCNPISGHNTLYWYLQNLGQGPELLIRYENEEAVDDSQLPKDRFSAERLKGVDSTLKIQPAELGDSAVYLCASSQTSYEQYFGPGTRLTVT.

This clone appeared a single time. This specimen includes other DNA sequences encoding the same CDR3. The rearrangement joins TRBV5-1 to TRBJ1-6, with 7 bases identical to TRBD1. Per germline, CDR1 SGHRS and CDR2 YFSETQ. The CDR3 totals 16 residues. V dropped 2 bases and J dropped 4; count of bases not matched to a gene: 6. The CDR3 is CASSLGGTSYNSPLHF. The CDR3 DNA reads as TGCGCCAGCAGCTTAGGGGGCACCTCTTATAATTCACCCCTCCACTTT.

The chain carries TRBV28 and TRBJ1-5; TRBD1 matches at 10 bases. Trimming removed 6 bases from V and 4 bases from J; junction bases left unmatched: 6. Per germline, CDR1 MDHEN and CDR2 SYDVKM. This CDR3 has 15 amino acids. This chain's CDR3 is CASRDRGIENQPQHF. The CDR3 DNA is TGTGCCAGCAGGGACAGGGGGATAGAAAATCAGCCCCAGCATTTT.

This clone appeared once. V usage is TRBV30 and J usage is TRBJ1-6, with 7 nucleotides matching TRBD1. CDR1 and CDR2 (germline): GTSNPN, SVGIG (reference sequence). Losses at the gene ends were 3 bases for V and 1 base for J; bases not matched to a gene: 15. The CDR3 sequence is 19 residues long. The CDR3 nucleotides read TGTGCCTGGAGCGGTAGGGCCAGGGGGACTAGGTCCTATAATTCACCCCTCCACTTT. Translating it yields CAWSGRARGTRSYNSPLHF.

Turning to this clone: Its ends do not fully match the called genes, so a read error is possible. The chain has TRBV7-7 and TRBJ2-5, with 11 bases matching TRBD2. The CDR3 sequence is 15 residues long. Germline assignment: CDR1 SSHAT and CDR2 FNYEAQ (reference sequence). CDR3 DNA sequence: TGTGCTAGCAGCTTGGGGACTAGCGGTCGAGAGACCCAGTACTTC. Translation gives CASSLGTSGRETQYF.

The V gene is TRBV7-8, the J gene TRBJ2-3; D remains unclear. The CDR3 runs 17 residues. Deletions cut 0 bases from V and 1 base from J, with 14 bases between. Per the germline V gene, CDR1 is SGHVS and CDR2 is FQNEAQ. Here the CDR3 reads CASSLASWGVGTDTQYF. In nucleotides, the CDR3 is TGTGCCAGCAGCTTAGCGAGTTGGGGTGTCGGCACAGATACGCAGTATTTT.

DNA of the CDR3: TGTGCCAGCAGCCGACAGGATCTCGGTTCACCCCTCCACTTT. Translated: CASSRQDLGSPLHF. This chain links TRBV6-5 with TRBJ1-6, with TRBD1 as a possible D gene (6 bases). Trimming stripped 6 bases from V and 9 bases from J, with 15 bases between. The CDR3 has 14 amino acids. Germline CDR1 reads MNHEY; CDR2 reads SVGAGI.

This chain joins TRBV19 and TRBJ2-6, with 7 bases matching TRBD2. Per the germline V gene, CDR1 is LNHDA and CDR2 is SQIVND (reference sequence). V shed 4 bases, J shed 1 base, and the junction held 4 bases outside the gene matches. The CDR3 is 16 residues long. In DNA, the CDR3 is TGTGCCAGTAGTAACTCCGGGGGGTCTGGGGCCAACGTCCTGACTTTC. Translating gives CASSNSGGSGANVLTF.

The chain joins TRBV5-8 to TRBJ1-1; the D is unclear. Germline loops: CDR1 SGHTS, CDR2 YDEGEE. Trimming shortened V by 1 base and J by 1 base, and 11 bases separated the two germline ends. The CDR3 totals 15 residues. Here the CDR3 DNA reads TGTGCCAGCAGCTTGTCAGAACAGACGAACACTGAAGCTTTCTTT. This gives the protein CASSLSEQTNTEAFF.

The gene calls are TRBV28 and TRBJ2-7; 7 bases align to TRBD1. The CDR3 loop spans 14 amino acids. Germline-derived CDR1 and CDR2 are MDHEN and SYDVKM. With 5 bases clipped from V and 4 bases from J, the junction kept 8 bases outside the gene matches. CDR3 protein: CASSPWDSTYEQYF. DNA for the CDR3: TGTGCCAGCAGTCCGTGGGACAGTACATACGAGCAGTACTTC. Drawing the rest from reference TRBV28 and TRBJ2-7, the complete variable domain is DVKVTQSSRYLVKRTGEKVFLECVQDMDHENMFWYRQDPGLGLRLIYFSYDVKMKEKGDIPEGYSVSREKKERFSLILESASTNQTSMYLCASSPWDSTYEQYFGPGTRLTVT.

This clone was counted a single time. The chain uses TRBV5-1 and TRBJ1-2, with TRBD1 identical over 10 bases. The trim removed 4 bases at V and 4 bases at J, leaving 7 bases unmatched. The CDR3 loop spans 15 amino acids. The germline gives CDR1 SGHRS, CDR2 YFSETQ. The CDR3 spells CASSDRTGGPYGYTF. CDR3 nucleotides: TGCGCCAGCAGCGATAGGACAGGGGGACCCTATGGCTACACCTTC.

About this clone itself: This sample also contains other DNA sequences that code for the same CDR3. The chain combines TRBV6-5 with TRBJ2-7; 10 bases match TRBD1. The V and J ends lost 2 bases and 4 bases, in that order; junction bases with no gene match: 5. The germline V gene has CDR1 MNHEY and CDR2 SVGAGI. The CDR3 is 15 amino acids. The CDR3 DNA follows: TGTGCCAGCAGTTACCGGGACAGGGGAGTGTACGAGCAGTACTTC. The encoded protein is CASSYRDRGVYEQYF.

This clone appeared a few times. V is TRBV18 and J is TRBJ1-6; D is possibly TRBD1 (6 bases). In germline, CDR1 is KGHSH, CDR2 LQKENI. The CDR3 length is 20 residues. V was pared by 0 bases and J by 9 bases, with 27 bases between. CDR3 nucleotides: TGTGCCAGCTCACCACCGGGACATTCATCTTCGGTGTCTCGCCGTTCACCCCTCCACTTT. Its protein product is CASSPPGHSSSVSRRSPLHF.

This chain uses TRBV30 with TRBJ2-7, with 9 bases matching TRBD1. The CDR3 extends over 15 amino acids. V was clipped by 1 base and J by 2 bases; unmatched bases: 6. CDR1 GTSNPN and CDR2 SVGIG come from the germline V gene (reference sequence). Here the CDR3 reads CAWSGDRDLAYEQYF. The CDR3 DNA reads TGTGCCTGGAGTGGGGACAGGGACTTAGCCTACGAGCAGTACTTC.

This chain links TRBV10-3 with TRBJ1-5; no firm D call. CDR3 length equals 14 residues. With 10 bases removed from V and 1 base from J, the gap between germline ends came to 14 bases. Germline V gene lookup returns CDR1 ENHRY and CDR2 SYGVKD. This CDR3 reads CATQDASSNQPQHF. The CDR3 DNA sequence: TGTGCCACCCAGGATGCATCCAGCAATCAGCCCCAGCATTTT.

The rearrangement uses TRBV7-2 and TRBJ2-7; D possibly uses TRBD1 or TRBD2 (6 bases each). Trimming stripped 5 bases from V and 3 bases from J, with 17 bases between. CDR1 and CDR2 from the germline V gene are SGHTA and FQGNSA. CDR3 length: 15 residues. The CDR3, as DNA: TGTGCCAGCAGCCTAAGGTGGGGGGCTGGCTACGAGCAGTACTTC. Amino acids: CASSLRWGAGYEQYF.

For this clone: The identical CDR3 is also encoded by other nucleotide sequences in the sample. The chain is built from TRBV5-1 and TRBJ2-1, with D possibly TRBD2 on 5 matching bases. This CDR3 has 13 amino acids. Trimming pared 0 bases from V and 6 bases from J, leaving 7 bases between. CDR1 is SGHRS, CDR2 YFSETQ, per germline. The CDR3 DNA follows: TGCGCCAGCAGCTTGGGCGGGCCCAATGAGCAGTTCTTC. Amino acid sequence: CASSLGGPNEQFF.

This clone was detected once. V usage is TRBV6-1 and J usage is TRBJ2-3, with TRBD2 identical over 7 bases. Germline CDR1 is MNHNS and CDR2 is SASEGT. V was clipped by 7 bases and J by 9 bases; unmatched bases: 13. The CDR3 has 14 residues. As DNA, the CDR3 is TGTGCCAGCAACCCTAGCGGAGGCGCGAACACGCAGTATTTT. Amino acids: CASNPSGGANTQYF.

The J gene is TRBJ1-2, the V gene TRBV6-5; D is uncertain. CDR1 and CDR2 from the germline V gene are MNHEY and SVGAGI. V shed 4 bases and J shed 1 base, with 13 bases lying between them. The CDR3 consists of 15 residues. CDR3 sequence (DNA): TGTGCCAGCAGTTTTACTGTATGGAGTAACTATGGCTACACCTTC. Translated: CASSFTVWSNYGYTF.

The V gene is TRBV7-2, the J gene TRBJ2-7; maybe TRBD2 (5 bases). The V end was cut by 1 base, the J end by 12 bases, with 13 bases between. The CDR3 runs 12 residues. Germline lookup yields CDR1 SGHTA and CDR2 FQGNSA. CDR3 residues: CASSLVAGLGYF. CDR3 DNA: TGTGCCAGCAGCTTAGTCGCGGGCTTGGGGTACTTC.

This clone occurred once. The chain employs TRBV2 and TRBJ2-1, with D perhaps matching TRBD2 (6 bases). The CDR3 extends over 13 amino acids. V was pared by 9 bases and J by 1 base, with 10 bases between. Germline CDR1 reads SNHLY; CDR2 reads FYNNEI. For the CDR3, the DNA is TGTGCCAGTCTAGCGCCTTCCTACAATGAGCAGTTCTTC. This codes for CASLAPSYNEQFF. The complete variable domain, with remaining parts taken from reference TRBV2 and TRBJ2-1, reads EPEVTQTPSHQVTQMGQEVILRCVPISNHLYFYWYRQILGQKVEFLVSFYNNEISEKSEIFDDQFSVERPDGSNFTLKIRSTKLEDSAMYFCASLAPSYNEQFFGPGTRLTVL.

Note on this clone: Other nucleotide sequences in the sample specify the same CDR3. The CDR3 coding sequence is TGTGCCAGCAGTCCCGGAGGACGAGAGACCCAGTACTTC. Protein sequence: CASSPGGRETQYF. The V and J genes are TRBV28 and TRBJ2-5, with a weak D call TRBD2 (5 bases). CDR3 length: 13 residues. Germline CDR1 and CDR2: MDHEN and SYDVKM. The germline V and J ends were trimmed by 5 bases and 4 bases, with 11 bases remaining between them.